The entry below describes one TCR beta chain. No antigen is known for it. Trimming took 4 bases from V and 1 from J, leaving 11 bases between them. Looked up from germline, CDR1 is DFQATT and CDR2 is SNEGSKA (reference sequence). The CDR3 consists of 13 residues. The data originate from a study of T-cell memory formation after mild COVID-19. Study-wide results and caveats: Clones that contracted from day 15 to 85 had balanced CD4/CD8; later expanders were CD4+ biased.

TCRdb passed the 5' RACE reads through MiXCR, listing each CDR3 protein once. Of a few hundred thousand distinct CDR3 sequences listed, nearly 25% were seen once; the top ten hold around 12%. This TCR derives from an adult woman who had mild COVID-19 (a few samples of this study predate the infection). Cell type and time point are not known. The specimen was PBMCs or a T cell subset sorted from them (not recorded which). The V gene is TRBV20-1, the J gene TRBJ2-7, with a weak D call TRBD2 (6 bases). This chain's CDR3 is CSATPGASYEQYF. The DNA of the CDR3 is TGCAGTGCTACTCCGGGAGCATCCTACGAGCAGTACTTC.